The 3 T cell receptor beta chains below were found in one sample sequenced in a study of response to subunit inactivated influenza vaccine. TCRdb re-called the RT-PCR reads through MiXCR, storing one row per CDR3 protein. The data hold around 650,000 distinct CDR3 sequences, with about 15% observed a single time. The sample consisted of PBMCs from blood, taken 11 to 12 days after vaccination. These receptors came from a man aged 45-65 years who received an inactivated influenza vaccine.

This clonotype was seen ten or more times. The chain has TRBV13 and TRBJ2-7; D not certain. This CDR3 contains 12 residues. The germline V gene encodes CDR1 PRHDT and CDR2 FYEKMQ (reference sequence). The germline V and J ends were trimmed by 5 bases and 6 bases, with 11 bases remaining between them. The CDR3 here is CASSDEHGEQYF. The CDR3 DNA is TGTGCCAGCAGCGACGAACACGGCGAGCAGTACTTC.

As for this clonotype: Just one base apart from a much larger clone, this may be a read error. The V gene is TRBV6-2 or TRBV6-3, the J gene TRBJ2-7, with D uncertain. V shed 5 bases and J shed 3 bases, with 5 bases lying between them. From germline, CDR1 is MNHEY and CDR2 SVGEGT. This CDR3 comprises 11 residues. The CDR3 DNA reads TGTGCCAGCAGTAACGACTACGAGCAGTACTTC. This sequence encodes CASSNDYEQYF.

This clonotype was observed a handful of times. CDR3 residues: CASSLVWTSGYEQYF. For the CDR3, the DNA is TGCGCCAGCAGCTTGGTGTGGACTAGCGGTTACGAGCAGTACTTC. This rearrangement joins TRBV5-1 to TRBJ2-7, with 10 bases aligning to TRBD2. This CDR3 comprises 15 residues. The trim removed 0 bases at V and 4 bases at J, leaving 4 bases unmatched. Looked up from germline, CDR1 is SGHRS and CDR2 is YFSETQ.